Presented here are 26 T cell receptor beta chains from one specimen sequenced in a study of technical replicates of blood from a handful of donors. Sequenced by immunoSEQ multiplex PCR; TCRdb stores in-frame clones only, minus some. The sample records 60,000 to 80,000 clones, around 91% being singletons. The sequenced sample was T cells isolated from PBMCs. The receptors stem from a human donor in good health.

The V gene is TRBV13, the J gene TRBJ2-2, with 8 bases aligning to TRBD1. Losses at the gene ends were 2 bases for V and 7 bases for J; bases not matched to a gene: 3. Germline assignment: CDR1 PRHDT and CDR2 FYEKMQ (reference sequence). This CDR3 region has 14 residues. This CDR3 reads CASSLNRGDGELFF. For the CDR3, the DNA is TGTGCCAGCAGCTTAAACAGGGGGGACGGGGAGCTGTTTTTT. Combining the CDR3 with reference TRBV13 and TRBJ2-2 gives the whole variable domain AAGVIQSPRHLIKEKRETATLKCYPIPRHDTVYWYQQGPGQDPQFLISFYEKMQSDKGSIPDRFSAQQFSDYHSELNMSSLELGDSALYFCASSLNRGDGELFFGEGSRLTVL.

The rearrangement links TRBV5-1 to TRBJ2-7, with 9 bases fitting TRBD2. CDR1 SGHRS and CDR2 YFSETQ come from the germline V gene. V trimming: 0 bases; J trimming: 3 bases; junction bases outside the gene matches: 4. CDR3 length: 15 amino acids. The CDR3 region has the DNA TGCGCCAGCAGCTTGGTGGCTAGCGGGAACTACGAGCAGTACTTC. Its protein product is CASSLVASGNYEQYF. Together with reference TRBV5-1 and TRBJ2-7, the CDR3 gives the full variable domain: KAGVTQTPRYLIKTRGQQVTLSCSPISGHRSVSWYQQTPGQGLQFLFEYFSETQRNKGNFPGRFSGRQFSNSRSEMNVSTLELGDSALYLCASSLVASGNYEQYFGPGTRLTVT.

This chain uses TRBV19 with TRBJ1-3; TRBD1 is a possible D gene (6 bases). This CDR3 contains 16 residues. CDR1 is LNHDA and CDR2 is SQIVND in the germline V gene (reference sequence). The ends were cut back, 7 bases at V and 0 bases at J, with 16 bases in the middle. In nucleotides, the CDR3 is TGTGCCAGTAACACAGGGAACCCATTCTCTGGAAACACCATATATTTT. Amino acids: CASNTGNPFSGNTIYF.

The gene calls are TRBV9 and TRBJ1-4, with a tentative D call TRBD1 (5 bases). Germline V gives CDR1 SGDLS, CDR2 YYNGEE. Trimming took 2 bases from V and 0 from J, leaving 8 bases between them. CDR3 size: 15 residues. The CDR3 protein is CASSVGHTTNEKLFF. CDR3 sequence (DNA): TGTGCCAGCAGCGTCGGACACACAACTAATGAAAAACTGTTTTTT.

This sequence joins TRBV10-3 and TRBJ2-7, with 10 bases fitting TRBD1. CDR1 and CDR2 (germline): ENHRY, SYGVKD. J was trimmed by 1 base and V by 10 bases; bases with no gene match: 4. This CDR3 region has 13 residues. This CDR3 is CATGQGPSYEQYF. As DNA, the CDR3 is TGTGCCACGGGACAGGGGCCTTCCTACGAGCAGTACTTC.

This rearrangement joins TRBV10-3 to TRBJ1-1, with a weak D call TRBD1 (5 bases). CDR3 length: 16 residues. In germline, CDR1 is ENHRY, CDR2 SYGVKD. The germline V and J ends were trimmed by 5 bases and 0 bases, with 16 bases remaining between them. CDR3 DNA sequence: TGTGCCATCAGTTGGCAGGGAACCGGCATGAACACTGAAGCTTTCTTT. Encoded protein: CAISWQGTGMNTEAFF.

This chain uses TRBV9 with TRBJ2-2; tentatively, D is TRBD2 (5 bases). Germline V CDR1 and CDR2: SGDLS, YYNGEE. CDR3 length equals 14 residues. Trimming cost V 6 bases and J 7 bases, with 16 bases left between them. CDR3 loop: CASKTGLLNGELFF. CDR3 in DNA: TGTGCCAGCAAGACCGGACTTTTGAACGGGGAGCTGTTTTTT.

The rearrangement joins TRBV15 to TRBJ1-5; a possible D gene is TRBD1 (6 bases). This CDR3 region has 14 residues. Germline V gene sequence: CDR1 LNHNV, CDR2 YYDKDF (reference sequence). The V end lost 5 bases, the J end lost 4 bases, and 12 bases lay between the germline ends. The CDR3 protein is CATSSWDMNQPQHF. The CDR3 coding sequence is TGTGCCACCAGCTCCTGGGACATGAATCAGCCCCAGCATTTT.

The chain recombines TRBV6-4 with TRBJ2-1, with TRBD2 matching 12 bases. Germline V gene lookup returns CDR1 MRHNA and CDR2 SNTAGT. Unmatched junction bases numbered 3, after V lost 5 bases and J lost 4 bases. The length of the CDR3 is 15 residues. The chain's CDR3 is CASSRGLAGYNEQFF. CDR3 nucleotide sequence: TGTGCCAGCAGTAGAGGACTAGCGGGGTACAATGAGCAGTTCTTC.

This clone was picked up a small number of times. This chain joins TRBV28 and TRBJ2-7, with 10 bases identical to TRBD1. The ends lost 6 bases at V and 4 bases at J; junction bases unmatched: 9. The germline V gene encodes CDR1 MDHEN and CDR2 SYDVKM. This CDR3 comprises 15 residues. This CDR3 reads CASRFPGQGTYEQYF. The CDR3 DNA is TGTGCCAGCAGGTTCCCGGGACAGGGGACTTACGAGCAGTACTTC.

J is TRBJ2-1 and V is TRBV11-3, with no clear D. The CDR3 length is 13 residues. Looked up from germline, CDR1 is SGHNT and CDR2 is YENEEA. The V end was cut by 2 bases, the J end by 8 bases, with 10 bases between. CDR3 DNA: TGTGCCAGCAGCTTATATCTTTCTGATGAGCAGTTCTTC. Translated, it gives CASSLYLSDEQFF.

The CDR3 region is CATLGRGADTEAFF. Here the CDR3 DNA reads TGTGCCACCTTGGGCAGGGGCGCGGACACTGAAGCTTTCTTT. V gene TRBV21-1 combines with J gene TRBJ1-1; the table's D call, TRBD1, has no DNA check behind it. TRBV21-1 constitutes a pseudogene. This CDR3 is 14 amino acids long.

This clone was recorded once. V and J are TRBV19 and TRBJ2-7, with D possibly TRBD1 on 5 matching bases. V lost 5 bases and J lost 3, with 11 bases in between. The CDR3 runs to 13 residues. Germline lookup yields CDR1 LNHDA and CDR2 SQIVND (reference sequence). Written as DNA, the CDR3 is TGTGCCAGTAGTGCAGGGAAAGGCTACGAGCAGTACTTC. Protein sequence: CASSAGKGYEQYF.

The rearrangement links TRBV5-6 to TRBJ2-1, with TRBD2 identical over 9 bases. Germline V lookup: CDR1 SGHDT, CDR2 YYEEEE. The CDR3 sequence is 19 residues long. The J segment lost 6 bases and the V segment lost 0 bases, leaving 16 bases of the junction unmatched. The CDR3 bases are TGTGCCAGCAGCTTGGGTTTAGCGGGAGAAATCCGACGAATCAATGAGCAGTTCTTC. Protein product: CASSLGLAGEIRRINEQFF.

V gene TRBV11-3 combines with J gene TRBJ1-1, with D possibly being TRBD1 (5 bases). The V end lost 4 bases, the J end lost 4 bases, and 13 bases lay between the germline ends. In germline, CDR1 is SGHNT, CDR2 YENEEA. This CDR3 is 14 amino acids long. Written as DNA, the CDR3 is TGTGCCAGCAGCTCCTCAGGGAAACCCACTGAAGCTTTCTTT. As protein: CASSSSGKPTEAFF. The whole variable domain, remainder taken from reference TRBV11-3 and TRBJ1-1, is EAGVVQSPRYKIIEKKQPVAFWCNPISGHNTLYWYLQNLGQGPELLIRYENEEAVDDSQLPKDRFSAERLKGVDSTLKIQPAELGDSAVYLCASSSSGKPTEAFFGQGTRLTVV.

V and J are TRBV4-3 and TRBJ1-2; TRBD1 agrees at 7 bases. This CDR3 has 16 amino acids. The trim removed 0 bases at V and 3 bases at J, leaving 7 bases unmatched. The germline V gene encodes CDR1 LGHNA and CDR2 YSLEER. CDR3: CASSQDFADRYYGYTF. The CDR3 DNA reads TGCGCCAGCAGCCAAGATTTCGCGGACAGGTACTATGGCTACACCTTC.

The chain couples TRBV6-5 to TRBJ1-1, with TRBD1 matching over 7 bases. The CDR3 is made up of 13 amino acids. Germline V gene sequence: CDR1 MNHEY, CDR2 SVGAGI. With V trimmed by 6 bases and J by 4 bases, 5 bases remained unmatched. The CDR3 bases are TGTGCCAGCAGACAGGGGCTTTCCACTGAAGCTTTCTTT. As protein: CASRQGLSTEAFF.

The CDR3 region is CAWRQIISTDTQYF. The CDR3 DNA is TGTGCCTGGAGACAGATTATTAGCACAGATACGCAGTATTTT. The rearrangement links TRBV30 to TRBJ2-3; D is uncertain. The CDR3 consists of 14 residues. With 3 bases removed from V and 0 bases from J, the gap between germline ends came to 10 bases. In germline, CDR1 is GTSNPN, CDR2 SVGIG (reference sequence). The variable domain in full, completed from reference TRBV30 and TRBJ2-3, reads SQTIHQWPATLVQPVGSPLSLECTVEGTSNPNLYWYRQAAGRGLQLLFYSVGIGQISSEVPQNLSASRPQDRQFILSSKKLLLSDSGFYLCAWRQIISTDTQYFGPGTRLTVL.

The J gene is TRBJ2-2, the V gene TRBV13; 8 bases fit TRBD1. Germline CDR1 and CDR2: PRHDT and FYEKMQ (reference sequence). V shed 5 bases, J shed 5 bases, and the junction held 4 bases outside the gene matches. This CDR3 comprises 14 residues. CDR3 sequence (DNA): TGTGCCAGCAGCCCGCAGGGGGCAACCGGGGAGCTGTTTTTT. It specifies CASSPQGATGELFF.

This clone occurred a few times. This chain uses TRBV10-2 with TRBJ2-7; 10 nucleotides line up with TRBD2. CDR3 length equals 14 residues. The V gene's germline CDR1 is WSHSY and CDR2 SAAADI. V gave up 4 bases and J gave up 4 bases; unmatched junction bases: 4. The CDR3 loop is CASSAALAGYEQYF. CDR3 DNA: TGCGCCAGCAGTGCCGCACTAGCGGGGTACGAGCAGTACTTC.

The chain uses TRBV4-1 and TRBJ2-6; tentative D call: TRBD2 (7 bases). Looked up from germline, CDR1 is MGHRA and CDR2 is YSYEKL. V shed 4 bases and J shed 0 bases, with 13 bases lying between them. The CDR3 is made up of 17 amino acids. The CDR3 protein is CASSPWAGASGANVLTF. In DNA, the CDR3 is TGCGCCAGCAGCCCTTGGGCGGGGGCCTCTGGGGCCAACGTCCTGACTTTC.

The chain has TRBV21-1 and TRBJ2-3; TRBD2 reflects the table's D call only, with no check against the DNA. TRBV21-1 is assigned pseudogene status. The CDR3 runs 16 residues. CDR3 protein: CASSTTSGSSTDTQYF. The CDR3 bases are TGTGCCAGCAGCACAACTAGCGGGAGTAGCACAGATACGCAGTATTTT.

The chain links TRBV10-3 to TRBJ2-7; D is possibly TRBD2 (7 bases). This CDR3 spans 15 amino acids. Germline CDR1 is ENHRY and CDR2 is SYGVKD. Between the trimmed V and J ends, which lost 8 bases and 3 bases, there was a span of 20 bases. The CDR3 spells CAIGGGQAGLYEQYF. The CDR3 nucleotides read TGTGCCATCGGGGGGGGACAAGCGGGCCTCTACGAGCAGTACTTC.

The chain employs TRBV28 and TRBJ2-2; tentative D call: TRBD2 (5 bases). V gave up 4 bases and J gave up 5 bases, with 8 bases separating them. The germline V gene encodes CDR1 MDHEN and CDR2 SYDVKM. CDR3 length equals 13 residues. CDR3 DNA: TGTGCCAGCAGTTACGGGGAAACCGGGGAGCTGTTTTTT. It yields the protein CASSYGETGELFF.

The rearrangement uses TRBV5-1 and TRBJ2-1; no clear D. The CDR3 contains 12 residues. V shed 5 bases and J shed 5 bases, with 8 bases lying between them. Germline CDR1 is SGHRS and CDR2 is YFSETQ. CDR3 sequence reads: CASSPLDNEQFF. The CDR3 region has the DNA TGCGCCAGCAGTCCTCTAGACAATGAGCAGTTCTTC.

The J gene is TRBJ2-7, the V gene TRBV4-1; 9 bases fit TRBD2. The J segment lost 4 bases and the V segment lost 1 base, leaving 8 bases of the junction unmatched. This CDR3 is 16 amino acids long. Per the germline V gene, CDR1 is MGHRA and CDR2 is YSYEKL. The CDR3 here is CASSQATSGFKYEQYF. The CDR3 DNA sequence: TGCGCCAGCAGCCAAGCGACTAGCGGTTTTAAGTACGAGCAGTACTTC.